This is a list of T cell receptor beta chains from one sample in a study of technical replicates of blood from a handful of donors. The data were produced by immunoSEQ multiplex PCR, yet TCRdb's version contains in-frame clones alone and is incomplete. The sample has about 100,000 clones, almost 96% seen once. Sample: T cells isolated from PBMCs. Every receptor here comes from a human donor in good health. Each CDR3 is given with its conserved first and last residue. A D gene is named only where the DNA matches it firmly. The size field is filled for only some rows; it gives once, few, many or a size class.

d_call	clone_size	v_call	j_call	cdr3_aa
TRBD1	-	TRBV5-1	TRBJ2-1	CASSFRGRVDEQFF
TRBD1	once	TRBV23-1	TRBJ2-2	CASSQGRQGQVVKRTGELFF
-	-	TRBV4-1	TRBJ1-1	CASSQTGILPMNTEAFF
TRBD2	-	TRBV19	TRBJ2-1	CASSTGLSNDEQFF
TRBD2	once	TRBV4-1	TRBJ2-1	CASRPVRTSGDYNEQFF
TRBD2	-	TRBV11-3	TRBJ2-1	CASSVWGGGASNEQFF
TRBD1	-	TRBV15	TRBJ1-2	CATSRTGETNYGYTF
TRBD1	-	TRBV2	TRBJ1-2	CASRSRQGLVYGYTF
TRBD2	-	TRBV28	TRBJ2-5	CASSPGGRETKYF
TRBD1	-	TRBV5-5	TRBJ2-3	CASSFRTGRGEDTQYF
TRBD1	-	TRBV28	TRBJ1-3	CASSSTGLPVNTIYF
-	-	TRBV18	TRBJ1-2	CASSSREGHYGYTF
-	-	TRBV25-1	TRBJ2-5	CASSELSGEETQYF
TRBD1	-	TRBV27	TRBJ1-5	CASRPRTGLGQPQHF
TRBD1	-	TRBV5-1	TRBJ1-1	CASSSQGAEAFF
-	-	TRBV7-9	TRBJ2-3	CASSRKLAEDTDTQYF
-	-	TRBV4-1	TRBJ1-4	CASSQAGSNEKLFF
-	-	TRBV2	TRBJ2-7	CASSEGGGSMYEQYF
TRBD1	-	TRBV5-1	TRBJ2-2	CASSLGQGDTGELFF
-	-	TRBV6-5	TRBJ2-1	CASSPGRGADEQFF